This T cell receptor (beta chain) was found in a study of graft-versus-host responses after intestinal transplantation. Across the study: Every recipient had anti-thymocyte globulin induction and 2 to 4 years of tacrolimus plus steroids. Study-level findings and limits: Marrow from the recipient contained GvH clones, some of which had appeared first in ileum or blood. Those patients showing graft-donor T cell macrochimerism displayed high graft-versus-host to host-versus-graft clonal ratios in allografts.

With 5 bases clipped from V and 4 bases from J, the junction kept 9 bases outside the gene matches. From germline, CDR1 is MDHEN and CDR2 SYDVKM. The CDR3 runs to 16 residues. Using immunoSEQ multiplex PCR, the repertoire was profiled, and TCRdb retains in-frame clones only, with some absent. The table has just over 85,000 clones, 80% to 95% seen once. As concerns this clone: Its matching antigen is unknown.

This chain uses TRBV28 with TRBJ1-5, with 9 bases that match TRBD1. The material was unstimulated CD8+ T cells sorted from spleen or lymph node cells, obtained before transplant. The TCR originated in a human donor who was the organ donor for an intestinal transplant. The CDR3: CASSALQGALNQPQHF. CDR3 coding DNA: TGTGCCAGCAGTGCCCTACAGGGGGCCCTAAATCAGCCCCAGCATTTT.